This T cell receptor (beta chain) was documented in a study of blood T cell repertoires in COVID-19. Germline V CDR1 and CDR2: SGHNT, YYREEE (reference sequence). Deletions cut 0 bases from V and 8 bases from J, with 17 bases between. CDR3 length: 15 amino acids. Some clones are missing from TCRdb's copy, which holds only in-frame ones; the method was immunoSEQ multiplex PCR. Here the sample spans about 310,000 clones, roughly 88% being singletons. The V call is TRBV5-4, the J call TRBJ1-2, with D maybe TRBD1 (6 bases). This clonotype originated in a woman aged 25 to 45 with COVID-19, enrolled during active disease. Sequences were obtained from peripheral blood. The CDR3 here is CASSLDPGEGWGYTF. Written as DNA, the CDR3 is TGTGCCAGCAGCTTGGATCCAGGGGAGGGTTGGGGCTACACCTTC.